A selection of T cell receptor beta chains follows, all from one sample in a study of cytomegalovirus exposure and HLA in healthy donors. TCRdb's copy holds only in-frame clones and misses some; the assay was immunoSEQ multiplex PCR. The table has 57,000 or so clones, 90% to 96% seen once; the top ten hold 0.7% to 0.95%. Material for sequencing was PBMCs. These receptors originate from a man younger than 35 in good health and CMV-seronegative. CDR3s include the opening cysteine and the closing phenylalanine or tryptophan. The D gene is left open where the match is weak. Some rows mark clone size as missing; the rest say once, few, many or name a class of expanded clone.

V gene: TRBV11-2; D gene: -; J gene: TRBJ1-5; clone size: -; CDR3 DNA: TGTGCCAGCAGCGGGCCCGGGCCCCAGCATTTT; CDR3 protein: CASSGPGPQHF
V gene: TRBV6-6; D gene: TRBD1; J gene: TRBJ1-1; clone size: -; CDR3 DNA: TGTGCCAGCAGCTTTGGGACAGGGATGAACACTGAAGCTTTCTTT; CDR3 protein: CASSFGTGMNTEAFF
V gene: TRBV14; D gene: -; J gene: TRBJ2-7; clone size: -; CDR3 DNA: TGTGCCAGCAGCCAATTTAGCTCCTACGAGCAGTACTTC; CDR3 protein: CASSQFSSYEQYF
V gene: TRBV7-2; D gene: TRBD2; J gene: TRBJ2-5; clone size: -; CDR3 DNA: TGTGCCAGCAGCATAGGACTAGCGACGGAGACCCAGTACTTC; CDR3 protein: CASSIGLATETQYF
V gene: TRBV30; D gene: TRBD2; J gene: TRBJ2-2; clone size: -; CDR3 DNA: TGTGCCTGGACGAGACTAGCGGGAGGGGGGTCCCCCGGGGAGCTGTTTTTT; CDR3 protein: CAWTRLAGGGSPGELFF
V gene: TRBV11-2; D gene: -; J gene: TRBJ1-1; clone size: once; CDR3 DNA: TGTGCCAGCAGCTTGGGGGGGGCCGGCACTGAAGCTTTCTTT; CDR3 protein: CASSLGGAGTEAFF
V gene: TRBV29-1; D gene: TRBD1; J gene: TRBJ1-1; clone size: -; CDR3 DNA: TGCAGCCTCCTCCCCCCCAAGGGACAGGGAACGGGGAACACTGAAGCTTTCTTT; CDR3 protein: CSLLPPKGQGTGNTEAFF
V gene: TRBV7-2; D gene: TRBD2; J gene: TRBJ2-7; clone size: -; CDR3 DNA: TGTGCCAGCAGCCCGGGGACTAGCGGGAGCTTCTCCTACGAGCAGTACTTC; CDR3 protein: CASSPGTSGSFSYEQYF
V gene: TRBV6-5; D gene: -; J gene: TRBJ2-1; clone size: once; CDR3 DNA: TGTGCCAGCACCTATAGTGAGGACTCCTACAATGAGCAGTTCTTC; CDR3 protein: CASTYSEDSYNEQFF
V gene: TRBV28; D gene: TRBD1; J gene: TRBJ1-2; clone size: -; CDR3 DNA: TGTGCCAGCAGTACTACAGGGGCCTCTATGGGCTACACCTTC; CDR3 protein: CASSTTGASMGYTF
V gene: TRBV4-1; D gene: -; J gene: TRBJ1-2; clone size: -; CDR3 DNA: TGCGCCAGCAGCCAAGCTCATAGTATGGGCTACACCTTC; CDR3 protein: CASSQAHSMGYTF
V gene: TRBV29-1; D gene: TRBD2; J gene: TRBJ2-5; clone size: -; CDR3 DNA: TGCAGCGTGGATCCTAGCGGGAGAAAGACCCAGTACTTC; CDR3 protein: CSVDPSGRKTQYF
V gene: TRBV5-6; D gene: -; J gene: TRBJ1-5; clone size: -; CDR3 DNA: TGTGCCAGCAGCTTTCAGGGCCATATTAATCAGCCCCAGCATTTT; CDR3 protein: CASSFQGHINQPQHF
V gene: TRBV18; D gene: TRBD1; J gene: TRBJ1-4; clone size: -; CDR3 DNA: TGTGCCAGCTCACATACGCCGGACAGGGGAAGAGAAAAACTGTTTTTT; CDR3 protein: CASSHTPDRGREKLFF
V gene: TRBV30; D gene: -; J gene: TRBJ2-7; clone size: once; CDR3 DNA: TGTGCCTGGAGCGCTGAGGACTGGAACGAGCAGTACTTC; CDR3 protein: CAWSAEDWNEQYF
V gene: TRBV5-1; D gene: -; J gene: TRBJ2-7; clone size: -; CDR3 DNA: TGCGCCAGCAGCTTGGGGGTTGCGGGGTACGAGCAGTACTTC; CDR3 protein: CASSLGVAGYEQYF
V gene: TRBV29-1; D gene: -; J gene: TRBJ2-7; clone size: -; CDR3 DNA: TGCAGCGTTGAAGACCCGCGGGGAGCCTACGAGCAGTACTTC; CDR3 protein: CSVEDPRGAYEQYF
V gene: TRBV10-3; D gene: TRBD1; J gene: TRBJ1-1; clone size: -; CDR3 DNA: TGTGCCATCAGTGAGTCGAAGGCAGGGGGTCTTAACACTGAAGCTTTCTTT; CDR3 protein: CAISESKAGGLNTEAFF
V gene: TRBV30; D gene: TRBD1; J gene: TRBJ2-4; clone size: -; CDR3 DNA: TGTGCCTGGAGGGGAAAAACAGGGGGGTGGGACATTCAGTACTTC; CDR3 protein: CAWRGKTGGWDIQYF
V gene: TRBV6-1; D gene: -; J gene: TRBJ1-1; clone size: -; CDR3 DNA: TGTGCCAGCAGTGAAGCTCTTCAATTAGCCACTGAAGCTTTCTTT; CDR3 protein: CASSEALQLATEAFF
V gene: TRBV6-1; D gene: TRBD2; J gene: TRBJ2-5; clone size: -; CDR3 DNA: TGTGCCAGCAGTGATGGACTAGCGGGAGTGGAGACCCAGTACTTC; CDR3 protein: CASSDGLAGVETQYF
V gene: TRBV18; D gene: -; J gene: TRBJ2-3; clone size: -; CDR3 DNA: TGTGCCAGCTCACCAATTGGCTACTATGAGGATACGCAGTATTTT; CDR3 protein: CASSPIGYYEDTQYF
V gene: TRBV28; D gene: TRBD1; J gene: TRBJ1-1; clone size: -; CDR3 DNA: TGTGCCAGCAGTTCACAGGGGGCGCGTACTGAAGCTTTCTTT; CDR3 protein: CASSSQGARTEAFF
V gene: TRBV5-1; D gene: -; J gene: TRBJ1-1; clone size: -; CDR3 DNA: TGCGCCAGCAGCTTGAATGGGAGGGATGAAGCTTTCTTT; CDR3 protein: CASSLNGRDEAFF
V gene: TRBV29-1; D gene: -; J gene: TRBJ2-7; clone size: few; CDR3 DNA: TGCAGCGTTGCATTGGACAACTACGAGCAGTACTTC; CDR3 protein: CSVALDNYEQYF
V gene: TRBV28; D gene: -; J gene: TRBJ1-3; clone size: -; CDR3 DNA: TGTGCCAGCAGTTTATCTCAGGGATTCTCTGGAAACACCATATATTTT; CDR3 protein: CASSLSQGFSGNTIYF
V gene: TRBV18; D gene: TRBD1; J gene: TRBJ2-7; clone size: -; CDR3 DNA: TGTGCCAGCTCACCACCAGGACGGGGACAGTTCTACGAGCAGTACTTC; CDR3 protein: CASSPPGRGQFYEQYF
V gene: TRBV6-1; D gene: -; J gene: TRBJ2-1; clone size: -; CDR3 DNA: TGTGCCAGCAGTGAGGGCAGGGTCAATGAGCAGTTCTTC; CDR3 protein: CASSEGRVNEQFF
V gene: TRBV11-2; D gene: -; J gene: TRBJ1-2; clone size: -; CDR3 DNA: TGTGCCAGCAGCTTCGGGGTGCCTAACTATGGCTACACCTTC; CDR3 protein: CASSFGVPNYGYTF
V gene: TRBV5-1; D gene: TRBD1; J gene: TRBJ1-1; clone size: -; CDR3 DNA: TGCGCCAGCAGCTTAGGGACAGGGGAGGGCACTGAAGCTTTCTTT; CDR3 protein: CASSLGTGEGTEAFF
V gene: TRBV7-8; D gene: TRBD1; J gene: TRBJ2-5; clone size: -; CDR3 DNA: TGTGCCAGCACCAGGGGGCAGGGCATATCGGAGACCCAGTACTTC; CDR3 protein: CASTRGQGISETQYF
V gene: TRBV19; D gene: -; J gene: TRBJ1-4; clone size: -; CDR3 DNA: TGTGCCAGTAGCCCAGTAGGGGGACACCTGAATGAAAAACTGTTTTTT; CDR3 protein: CASSPVGGHLNEKLFF
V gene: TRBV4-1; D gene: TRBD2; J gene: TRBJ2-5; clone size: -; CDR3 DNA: TGCGCCAGCACACCATCGGGGACTAGCGGGGGGGTAGAGACCCAGTACTTC; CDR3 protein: CASTPSGTSGGVETQYF
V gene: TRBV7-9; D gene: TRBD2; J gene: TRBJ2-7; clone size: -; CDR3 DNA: TGTGCCAGCAGCTTAGGAGAGCGGGACTACGAGCAGTACTTC; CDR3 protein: CASSLGERDYEQYF
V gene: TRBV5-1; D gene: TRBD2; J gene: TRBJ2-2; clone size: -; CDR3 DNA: TGCGCCAGCAGCACTAGCGGAGGGAACACCGGGGAGCTGTTTTTT; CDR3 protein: CASSTSGGNTGELFF
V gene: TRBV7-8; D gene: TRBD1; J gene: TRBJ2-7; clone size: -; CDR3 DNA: TGTGCCAGCAGCGCGATAGGGACAGGGGACAACGAGCAGTACTTC; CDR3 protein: CASSAIGTGDNEQYF
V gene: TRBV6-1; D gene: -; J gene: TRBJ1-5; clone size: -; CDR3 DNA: TGTGCCAGCAGTGGGGCGGGGGGTACAAGCAATCAGCCCCAGCATTTT; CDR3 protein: CASSGAGGTSNQPQHF
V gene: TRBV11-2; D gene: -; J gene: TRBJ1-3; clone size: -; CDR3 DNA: TGTGCCAGCAGCCCCCGCATCGGGTCCTCTGGAAACACCATATATTTT; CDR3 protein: CASSPRIGSSGNTIYF
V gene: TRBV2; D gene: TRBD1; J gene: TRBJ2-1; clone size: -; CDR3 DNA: TGTGCCAGCAGGGCGGGACAGGGGCCGTCCAATGAGCAGTTCTTC; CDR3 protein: CASRAGQGPSNEQFF